This T cell receptor (beta chain) is from a study of cytomegalovirus exposure and HLA in healthy donors. Whole-study context: An earlier analysis found roughly 100 million unique TCR beta sequences from around 180 million T cells. General study findings and limits: CMV serostatus was the sole immune exposure information available. In vitro work confirmed that a few CMV-associated chains recognize CMV antigens. In a later analysis, HLA-associated beta chains showed higher expansion and lower generation probabilities than comparable chains.

With 60 Vbeta and 13 Jbeta primers, the PCR was carried out. Libraries were prepared by immunoSEQ multiplex PCR; TCRdb keeps only in-frame clonotypes and omits some of them. This listing includes 150,000 to 200,000 clones. Worth noting for this clone: Antigen specificity is unknown.

The CDR3 totals 11 residues. Trimming took off 3 bases at V and 9 bases at J, with 8 bases between the two ends. Germline CDR1 reads DFQATT; CDR2 reads SNEGSKA (reference sequence). The TCR originated in a woman aged 60-75 years in good health and CMV-seronegative. The sample comprised PBMCs. The V call is TRBV20-1, the J call TRBJ2-2; D is uncertain. The CDR3 nucleotides are TGCAGTGCTAGGGTCTATAGGGAGCTGTTTTTT. Translated, it gives CSARVYRELFF.